Listed below are T cell receptor beta chains from one sample, sequenced in a study of T-cell reconstitution after alpha-beta-depleted transplantation in children. Via MiXCR, TCRdb re-called the PCR reads, giving one row per CDR3 protein. The sample holds 150,000 to 250,000 distinct CDR3 sequences, 5.5% to 7% seen once. This material consisted of PBMCs, taken before TCRalphabeta/CD19-depleted stem cell transplant. The receptors stem from a girl less than two years old with combined immunodeficiency, due to receive a stem cell transplant. Each CDR3 is given with its conserved first and last residue. A D gene is named only where the DNA matches it firmly. Rows may omit the clone size; those that give it use once, few, many or a size class.

CDR3 protein,CDR3 DNA,D gene,clone size,V gene,J gene
CSVALNTEAFF,TGCAGCGTTGCCCTGAACACTGAAGCTTTCTTT,NA,many,TRBV29-1,TRBJ1-1
CASSDRGTHQPQHF,TGTGCCAGCAGCGACAGGGGGACCCATCAGCCCCAGCATTTT,TRBD1,many,TRBV6-2/TRBV6-3,TRBJ1-5
CAMGPGIRAQYF,TGTGCCATGGGCCCCGGGATCCGGGCCCAGTACTTC,NA,NA,TRBV28,TRBJ2-5
CASSLPPPTEGTEAFF,TGTGCCAGCAGCTTACCGCCACCGACGGAGGGTACTGAAGCTTTCTTT,NA,NA,TRBV7-9,TRBJ1-1
CASSWVGGPGELFF,TGTGCCAGCAGCTGGGTAGGAGGTCCCGGGGAGCTGTTTTTT,NA,many,TRBV7-2,TRBJ2-2
CSVARDRRSYGYTF,TGCAGCGTTGCCCGGGACAGGAGATCTTATGGCTACACCTTC,TRBD1,many,TRBV29-1,TRBJ1-2
CASSLTGTSATSSYNEQFF,TGTGCCAGCAGCTTAACCGGGACTAGCGCCACAAGCTCCTACAATGAGCAGTTCTTC,TRBD2,many,TRBV7-3,TRBJ2-1
CASSQGSQNQPQHF,TGCGCCAGCAGCCAAGGAAGTCAGAATCAGCCCCAGCATTTT,NA,many,TRBV4-1,TRBJ1-5
CASSVRLSGANVLTF,TGTGCCAGCAGCGTACGCCTCTCTGGGGCCAACGTCCTGACTTTC,NA,many,TRBV9,TRBJ2-6
CASSQETVTYEQYF,TGCGCCAGCAGCCAGGAGACTGTCACCTACGAGCAGTACTTC,NA,many,TRBV4-3,TRBJ2-7
CASSIRLAAQETQYF,TGTGCCAGCAGTATTCGACTAGCGGCCCAAGAGACCCAGTACTTC,TRBD2,many,TRBV12-3/TRBV12-4,TRBJ2-5
CASSHALGRNYGYTF,TGTGCCAGCAGCCATGCGTTGGGCAGAAACTATGGCTACACCTTC,NA,many,TRBV27,TRBJ1-2
CASSYLTPQGYTEAFF,TGTGCCAGCAGTTACTTAACACCTCAGGGGTACACTGAAGCTTTCTTT,NA,many,TRBV6-5,TRBJ1-1
CCARVWDGDTGELFF,TGCTGCGCTAGAGTATGGGACGGAGACACCGGGGAGCTGTTTTTT,NA,NA,TRBV20-1,TRBJ2-2
CASSQGVYQPQHF,TGCGCCAGCAGCCAGGGGGTTTACCAGCCCCAGCATTTT,NA,NA,TRBV4-1,TRBJ1-5
CATSSSREFYEQYF,TGTGCCACCAGCAGCTCGCGGGAGTTCTACGAGCAGTACTTC,TRBD2,many,TRBV15,TRBJ2-7
CASSQDGSWGQPQHF,TGTGCCAGCAGCCAAGATGGAAGTTGGGGTCAGCCCCAGCATTTT,NA,many,TRBV3-1,TRBJ1-5
CASSLAGDLPYEQYF,TGTGCCAGCAGCTTAGCCGGGGACCTACCCTACGAGCAGTACTTC,NA,many,TRBV7-2,TRBJ2-7
CASTKGGVSSSPLHF,TGTGCCAGCACAAAGGGGGGAGTCTCCTCTTCACCCCTCCACTTT,NA,many,TRBV6-1,TRBJ1-6
CASSLGWQGSLNAYEQYF,TGCGCCAGCAGCTTGGGTTGGCAGGGGTCCTTAAATGCCTACGAGCAGTACTTC,NA,many,TRBV5-1,TRBJ2-7
CSAETHDSANQETQYF,TGCAGTGCTGAGACCCACGATAGCGCCAACCAAGAGACCCAGTACTTC,NA,many,TRBV20-1,TRBJ2-5
CASSFQGAGNGYTF,TGTGCCAGCAGTTTCCAGGGGGCCGGGAATGGCTACACCTTC,TRBD1,many,TRBV28,TRBJ1-2
CASRRNTEAFF,TGTGCCAGCAGGAGGAACACTGAAGCTTTCTTT,NA,many,TRBV12-3/TRBV12-4,TRBJ1-1
CASSLVGGASSYEQYF,TGCGCCAGCAGCTTGGTTGGGGGCGCATCTTCCTACGAGCAGTACTTC,NA,many,TRBV5-1,TRBJ2-7
CASSFGTAVYNEQFF,TGTGCCAGCAGTTTCGGGACAGCTGTTTACAATGAGCAGTTCTTC,TRBD1,many,TRBV12-3/TRBV12-4,TRBJ2-1
CASSQAGTGYNEQFF,TGTGCCAGCAGCCAAGCCGGGACAGGTTACAATGAGCAGTTCTTC,TRBD1,many,TRBV3-1,TRBJ2-1
CASSRKLAKNIQYF,TGTGCCAGCAGTCGTAAGCTAGCCAAAAACATTCAGTACTTC,NA,many,TRBV28,TRBJ2-4
CSVVVNTGELFF,TGCAGCGTTGTGGTGAACACCGGGGAGCTGTTTTTT,NA,many,TRBV29-1,TRBJ2-2
CASGSGLGGETQYF,TGTGCCAGCGGCTCGGGGCTCGGCGGGGAGACCCAGTACTTC,NA,NA,TRBV5-8,TRBJ2-5
CASTVAGYEQYF,TGTGCCAGCACCGTGGCAGGGTACGAGCAGTACTTC,NA,many,TRBV28,TRBJ2-7
CASSLGGGRLSLAKNIQYF,TGTGCCAGCAGCTTAGGTGGCGGGAGACTCTCTCTAGCCAAAAACATTCAGTACTTC,TRBD2,many,TRBV11-1,TRBJ2-4
CATSDAGQGKTQYF,TGTGCCACCAGTGATGCGGGACAGGGGAAGACCCAGTACTTC,TRBD1,many,TRBV24-1,TRBJ2-5
CSARDRVSGSSYNEQFF,TGCAGTGCTAGAGATCGGGTTAGCGGAAGCTCCTACAATGAGCAGTTCTTC,NA,NA,TRBV20-1,TRBJ2-1
CASSLMFPGTLQETQYF,TGTGCCAGCAGTTTAATGTTCCCCGGGACGCTTCAAGAGACCCAGTACTTC,NA,many,TRBV28,TRBJ2-5
CASSSSTLVGLDTETQYF,TGTGCCAGCAGCAGCTCGACTTTGGTGGGCCTCGACACAGAGACCCAGTACTTC,NA,NA,TRBV5-5,TRBJ2-5
CASTTLPGQGATFNSPLHF,TGTGCCAGCACCACCCTTCCGGGACAGGGGGCGACCTTTAATTCACCCCTCCACTTT,TRBD1,many,TRBV6-4,TRBJ1-6
CASSGTGGYEQYF,TGTGCCAGCTCCGGGACAGGGGGCTACGAGCAGTACTTC,TRBD1,many,TRBV18,TRBJ2-7
CASSLGDAGWGNYEQYF,TGTGCCAGCAGCTTGGGGGACGCGGGGTGGGGGAACTACGAGCAGTACTTC,NA,many,TRBV5-6,TRBJ2-7
CASSLPGLAANNEQFF,TGTGCCAGCAGTTTACCCGGACTAGCGGCAAACAATGAGCAGTTCTTC,TRBD2,many,TRBV12-3/TRBV12-4,TRBJ2-1
CSVEDPQGSRYEQYF,TGCAGCGTTGAAGATCCACAGGGAAGTAGGTACGAGCAGTACTTC,NA,many,TRBV29-1,TRBJ2-7
CASSLWGNYGYTF,TGTGCCAGCAGCTTATGGGGAAACTATGGCTACACCTTC,NA,many,TRBV7-9,TRBJ1-2
CASSKKKNSDRTDEQYF,TGTGCCAGCAGCAAGAAGAAAAATTCAGACAGGACCGACGAGCAGTACTTC,NA,many,TRBV21-1,TRBJ2-7
CASSFVGNTEAFF,TGTGCCAGCAGTTTCGTCGGAAACACTGAAGCTTTCTTT,NA,many,TRBV12-3/TRBV12-4,TRBJ1-1
CASSLALARISYEQYF,TGTGCCAGCAGCTTAGCGCTCGCCAGGATCTCCTACGAGCAGTACTTC,NA,many,TRBV7-8,TRBJ2-7
CASHSGNSYEQYF,TGTGCCAGCCATAGCGGGAACTCCTACGAGCAGTACTTC,TRBD2,many,TRBV12-3/TRBV12-4,TRBJ2-7
CAISEPEWSGANNEQFF,TGTGCCATCAGTGAGCCTGAATGGAGCGGGGCGAACAATGAGCAGTTCTTC,TRBD2,many,TRBV10-3,TRBJ2-1
CASTSGQGSYEQYF,TGTGCCAGCACCTCGGGACAGGGCTCCTACGAGCAGTACTTC,TRBD1,many,TRBV12-3/TRBV12-4,TRBJ2-7
CSALTGGDSNQPQHF,TGCAGTGCCTTGACAGGGGGGGATAGCAATCAGCCCCAGCATTTT,TRBD1,many,TRBV20-1,TRBJ1-5